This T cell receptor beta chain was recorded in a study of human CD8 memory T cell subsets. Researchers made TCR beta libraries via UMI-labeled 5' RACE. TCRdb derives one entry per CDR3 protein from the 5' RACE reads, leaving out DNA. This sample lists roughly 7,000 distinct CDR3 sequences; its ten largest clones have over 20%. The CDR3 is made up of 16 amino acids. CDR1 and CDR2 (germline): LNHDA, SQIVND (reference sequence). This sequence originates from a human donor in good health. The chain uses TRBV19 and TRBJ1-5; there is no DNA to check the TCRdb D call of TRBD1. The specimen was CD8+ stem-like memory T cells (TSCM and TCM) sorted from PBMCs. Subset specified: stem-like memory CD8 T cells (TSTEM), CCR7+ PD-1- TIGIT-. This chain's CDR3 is CASKGPGKDGNQPQHF.